This T cell receptor (beta chain) derives from a study of tissue T cells after allogeneic stem cell transplantation. Study-level findings and limits: Motif-based clustering found tissue-specific repertoire signatures shared across patients, though few clones were shared.

V was shortened by 3 bases and J by 1 base, with 10 bases between the two germline ends. The CDR3 runs 15 residues. Germline V gives CDR1 KGHPV, CDR2 FQNQEV (reference sequence). As regards this clone: Its specificity is unknown. Gene and germline names: mouse. The read stops 1 residue short of the end of the CDR3; the missing end is completed from the germline J gene.

Noted time point: mouse harvest day 7 after allogeneic transplant. Tail vein injection delivered 10^7 T-cell-depleted bone marrow cells and 10^6 splenic CD5+ T cells. This mouse GVHD model was MHC-mismatched B6 to BALB/c, profiled day 7 or 14. Sequencing of TCRbeta CDR3 at survey depth gave sequences and template counts. Method: immunoSEQ multiplex PCR; TCRdb's copy keeps in-frame clones and lacks some. The sample contains roughly 6,600 clones, less than 50% of which appear only once. The rearrangement uses TRBV26 and TRBJ1-5; D not certain. The TCR sequence derives from a female BALB/c mouse given C57BL/6 T cells with graft-versus-host disease after an allogeneic hematopoietic cell transplant. The sample comprised lymph node tissue. The CDR3 region is CASSLFQVNNQAPLF. The part of the CDR3 DNA that was read is TGTGCCAGCAGTCTTTTCCAGGTGAACAACCAGGCTCCGCTT.